These 5 T cell receptor beta chains share one sample of origin, sequenced in a study of blood T cell repertoires in COVID-19. Sequenced by immunoSEQ multiplex PCR; TCRdb stores in-frame clones only, minus some. This table has some 14,000 clones, more than 65% appearing once. What was sequenced was peripheral blood. All receptors come from a human donor in a cohort sampled during active COVID-19.

The chain joins TRBV30 to TRBJ2-1, with TRBD2 identical over 11 bases. This CDR3 region has 14 residues. Germline V lookup: CDR1 GTSNPN, CDR2 SVGIG (reference sequence). V dropped 1 base and J dropped 15; count of bases not matched to a gene: 11. The chain's CDR3 is CAWSGKWLAGGMFF. CDR3 DNA sequence: TGTGCCTGGAGTGGTAAATGGCTAGCGGGAGGCATGTTCTTC.

The rearrangement links TRBV12-5 to TRBJ2-7; 7 nucleotides align to TRBD2. The CDR3 consists of 15 residues. Germline CDR1 is LGHNT and CDR2 is FRNRAP. The ends lost 0 bases at V and 1 base at J; junction bases unmatched: 3. CDR3 nucleotides: TGTGCTAGTGGTTTGGTAAGGCGGGAGTCCTACGAGCAGTACTTC. Protein product: CASGLVRRESYEQYF.

The gene calls are TRBV7-2 and TRBJ2-7; D not certain. The V gene's germline CDR1 is SGHTA and CDR2 FQGNSA. There are 11 residues in the CDR3. Trimming pared 1 base from V and 6 bases from J, leaving 4 bases between. The chain's CDR3 is CASSLVREQYF. Written as DNA, the CDR3 is TGTGCCAGCAGCTTAGTGCGCGAGCAGTACTTC. The entire variable domain, with the rest obtained from reference TRBV7-2 and TRBJ2-7, is as follows: GAGVSQSPSNKVTEKGKDVELRCDPISGHTALYWYRQSLGQGLEFLIYFQGNSAPDKSGLPSDRFSAERTGGSVSTLTIQRTQQEDSAVYLCASSLVREQYFGPGTRLTVT.

This clone was found a few times. The chain couples TRBV12-5 to TRBJ2-1; 10 bases align to TRBD1. The CDR3 length is 16 residues. Germline CDR1 and CDR2: LGHNT and FRNRAP. V lost 1 base, J lost 2 bases, and 2 bases stayed unmatched. This chain's CDR3 is CASGLGGTGAYNEQFF. The CDR3 bases are TGTGCTAGTGGTTTGGGAGGGACAGGGGCCTACAATGAGCAGTTCTTC.

CDR3 sequence reads: CASSLAGGEQFF. CDR3 DNA sequence: TGCGCCAGCAGCTTGGCCGGTGGTGAGCAGTTCTTC. The gene calls are TRBV5-1 and TRBJ2-1; no clear D. The ends were cut back, 0 bases at V and 9 bases at J, with 7 bases in the middle. The germline V gene encodes CDR1 SGHRS and CDR2 YFSETQ. The CDR3 sequence is 12 residues long.